Sequencing of this TCR beta chain was carried out in a study of regulatory T cells in long-lasting Graves disease. For the study at large: Persistent Graves' disease required over 5 years of antithyroid drugs and positive TSH receptor antibodies.

Through Arm-PCR of CDR3 regions and iRepertoire HTBI primers, TCR beta libraries were built. TCRdb re-analysed the multiplex PCR reads in MiXCR, keeping a single row per CDR3 protein. This sample has fewer than 450,000 distinct CDR3 sequences, with less than 25% found just once. Germline V lookup: CDR1 SQVTM, CDR2 ANQGSEA. The CDR3 contains 13 residues. V lost 3 bases and J 9 bases, leaving 15 bases between the germline ends. Time point described: persistent/refractory GD, antithyroid drugs over 5 years with positive TRAb. The TCR library was prepared using RNA isolated from PBMCs. The source of the patients was an endocrinology department in Xi'an, China. Roughly 9 milliliters of peripheral blood were taken and placed in EDTA tubes.

J is TRBJ2-1 and V is TRBV29-1; maybe TRBD1 (6 bases). This material consisted of peripheral blood mononuclear cells (PBMCs), taken when the disease was refractory, from a patient treated with antithyroid drugs. The clonotype originates from a female donor with Graves disease. Here the CDR3 DNA reads TGCAGCGTTGATACAGGGAATTTGGCTGAGCAGTTCTTC. This sequence encodes CSVDTGNLAEQFF.